This T cell receptor (beta chain) was retrieved from a study of T cell clonality in common variable immunodeficiency. Turning to this clone: A much larger clone is a single base away; this may be a read error. The read comes to an end 3 residues before the CDR3 does, leaving the germline J gene to fill in the end.

Sequencing used immunoSEQ multiplex PCR; TCRdb keeps in-frame clones, though not all of them. The sample has under 45,000 clones, none seen only once. The CDR3 contains 14 residues. The germline gives CDR1 SGHRS, CDR2 YFSETQ. The source material was peripheral blood mononuclear cells. The chain combines TRBV5-1 with TRBJ1-2; no reliable D call. This clonotype originated in a person between 18 and 69 years old in good health. The CDR3 region is CAGRLAGNTDTYTF. The CDR3 bases that were read are TGCGCTGGCCGACTAGCGGGAAACACAGATACG.